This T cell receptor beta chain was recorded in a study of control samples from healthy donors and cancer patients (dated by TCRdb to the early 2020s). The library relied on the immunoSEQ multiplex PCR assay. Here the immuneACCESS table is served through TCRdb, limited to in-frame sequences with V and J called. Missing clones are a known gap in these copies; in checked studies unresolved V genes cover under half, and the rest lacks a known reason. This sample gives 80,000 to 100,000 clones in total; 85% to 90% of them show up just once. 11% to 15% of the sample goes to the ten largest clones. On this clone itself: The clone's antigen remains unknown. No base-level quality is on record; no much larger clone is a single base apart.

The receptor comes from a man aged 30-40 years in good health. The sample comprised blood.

The sequenced DNA: TGTGCCAGCAGTGAAGCAGGGGGCGTGGCCAAAAACATTCAGTACTTC. The resulting protein is CASSEAGGVAKNIQYF. The chain is encoded by TRBV6-1 joined to TRBJ2-4; 7 bases in the middle match TRBD1. Reading from cysteine to phenylalanine, the CDR3 counts 16 amino acids. Only CDR3 DNA remains: 48 bases, in frame from the first base. At the junction V is shortened by 0 bases and J by 1 base; bases outside the gene matches: 3. Via the germline V gene, CDR1 is MNHNS and CDR2 SASEGT.